The rows below give T cell receptor beta chains drawn from one sample of a study. A single record per CDR3 protein comes from TCRdb applying MiXCR to the multiplex PCR reads. Of around 910 distinct CDR3 sequences in the sample, under 3% were seen once. Source material: Tregs sorted from blood. These receptors were obtained from a female donor with breast cancer. CDR3s include the opening cysteine and the closing phenylalanine or tryptophan. The D gene is left open where the match is weak. Clone size is shown for a subset of rows, as once, few, many or a class of expanded clone.

D,size,V,J,CDR3,DNA
-,medium-sized,TRBV12-3/TRBV12-4,TRBJ1-2,CASSLVVTGNPFGYTF,TGTGCCAGCAGTTTAGTAGTAACAGGGAATCCATTTGGCTACACCTTC
TRBD1,medium-sized,TRBV12-5,TRBJ1-2,CASGLVVGGTGDSYTF,TGTGCTAGTGGTTTGGTAGTTGGTGGGACAGGGGATAGCTACACCTTC
-,large,TRBV12-3/TRBV12-4,TRBJ1-2,CASSSPLGYGYTF,TGTGCCAGCAGCTCCCCGCTAGGCTATGGCTACACCTTC
-,medium-sized,TRBV12-3/TRBV12-4,TRBJ1-2,CASSPSDGSNYGYTF,TGTGCCAGCAGTCCATCGGACGGAAGTAACTATGGCTACACCTTC
-,medium-sized,TRBV12-3/TRBV12-4,TRBJ1-2,CASTPGGVVYGYTF,TGTGCCTCCACCCCAGGCGGGGTGGTCTATGGCTACACCTTC
TRBD1,medium-sized,TRBV12-3/TRBV12-4,TRBJ1-2,CASSLVLETGQGYTF,TGTGCCAGCAGTTTGGTGCTCGAGACAGGGCAGGGCTACACCTTC
-,medium-sized,TRBV12-3/TRBV12-4,TRBJ1-2,CASSLATLDYGYTF,TGTGCCAGCAGTTTAGCGACATTGGACTATGGCTACACCTTC
-,medium-sized,TRBV12-3/TRBV12-4,TRBJ1-2,CASSLVGLVYGYTF,TGTGCCAGCAGTTTAGTCGGTTTGGTATATGGCTACACCTTC
TRBD1,large,TRBV12-3/TRBV12-4,TRBJ1-2,CASSVTGQGISGYTF,TGTGCCAGCAGTGTAACCGGACAGGGGATCTCTGGCTACACCTTC
TRBD1,medium-sized,TRBV12-3/TRBV12-4,TRBJ1-2,CASSLRQGQGYTF,TGTGCCAGCAGTTTAAGACAGGGTCAAGGCTACACCTTC
-,medium-sized,TRBV12-3/TRBV12-4,TRBJ1-2,CASSPPWVRYGYTF,TGTGCCAGCAGTCCTCCTTGGGTTCGGTATGGCTACACCTTC
-,medium-sized,TRBV12-3/TRBV12-4,TRBJ1-2,CASSLALEGGYTF,TGTGCCAGCAGTTTAGCGCTGGAGGGTGGCTACACCTTC
-,medium-sized,TRBV12-3/TRBV12-4,TRBJ1-2,CASLNTWDGNNYGYTF,TGTGCCAGCCTCAACACCTGGGACGGAAATAACTATGGCTACACCTTC
-,medium-sized,TRBV12-3/TRBV12-4,TRBJ1-2,CASSLQDGRQGYTF,TGTGCCAGCAGTTTACAAGACGGACGGCAGGGCTACACCTTC
-,medium-sized,TRBV12-3/TRBV12-4,TRBJ1-2,CASNQQGLAGGYTF,TGTGCCAGCAACCAACAGGGCCTCGCTGGCGGCTACACCTTC
TRBD1,-,TRBV12-3/TRBV12-4,TRBJ1-2,CASSVDRVYGYTF,TGTGCCAGCAGTGTCGACAGGGTCTATGGCTACACCTTC
-,medium-sized,TRBV12-3/TRBV12-4,TRBJ1-2,CASSGQAYGYTF,TGTGCCAGCAGCGGACAAGCCTATGGCTACACCTTC
TRBD1,medium-sized,TRBV12-5,TRBJ1-2,CASGLGQGSVYTF,TGTGCTAGTGGTTTAGGACAGGGATCCGTCTACACCTTC
TRBD1,medium-sized,TRBV12-3/TRBV12-4,TRBJ1-2,CASKGTVHYGYTF,TGTGCCAGCAAAGGGACAGTACACTATGGCTACACCTTC
-,medium-sized,TRBV12-3/TRBV12-4,TRBJ1-2,CASSLGKGAGGGYTF,TGTGCCAGCAGTTTAGGGAAAGGGGCCGGAGGTGGCTACACCTTC
-,medium-sized,TRBV12-3/TRBV12-4,TRBJ1-2,CASSQSDGDYGYTF,TGTGCCAGCAGTCAATCCGACGGGGACTATGGCTACACCTTC
TRBD1,medium-sized,TRBV12-3/TRBV12-4,TRBJ1-2,CASSLGTADGYTF,TGTGCCAGCAGCCTCGGGACAGCTGATGGCTACACCTTC
-,large,TRBV12-3/TRBV12-4,TRBJ1-2,CASSLVVAGHGYTF,TGTGCCAGCAGTTTAGTAGTAGCAGGGCATGGCTACACCTTC
TRBD1,medium-sized,TRBV12-3/TRBV12-4,TRBJ1-2,CASSSHGQGNYGYTF,TGTGCCAGCAGTTCCCATGGACAGGGCAACTATGGCTACACCTTC
-,medium-sized,TRBV12-3/TRBV12-4,TRBJ1-2,CASLDGNYGYTF,TGTGCCAGCCTCGACGGTAACTATGGCTACACCTTC
-,medium-sized,TRBV12-3/TRBV12-4,TRBJ1-2,CASSLQGLSGDGYTF,TGTGCCAGCAGTTTGCAGGGACTATCAGGAGATGGCTACACCTTC
TRBD1,medium-sized,TRBV12-3/TRBV12-4,TRBJ1-2,CASSLGQAPNYGYTF,TGTGCCAGCAGTTTGGGACAGGCCCCTAACTATGGCTACACCTTC
-,medium-sized,TRBV12-3/TRBV12-4,TRBJ1-2,CASSFRDTLKWGYTF,TGTGCCAGCAGTTTCCGGGACACCCTAAAATGGGGCTACACCTTC
-,medium-sized,TRBV12-3/TRBV12-4,TRBJ1-2,CASSRQYGYTF,TGTGCCAGCAGTAGACAGTATGGCTACACCTTC
-,medium-sized,TRBV12-3/TRBV12-4,TRBJ1-2,CASSFGSRNYGYTF,TGTGCCAGCAGTTTCGGCAGTCGAAACTATGGCTACACCTTC
-,medium-sized,TRBV12-3/TRBV12-4,TRBJ1-2,CASSLALHRDAYGYTF,TGTGCCAGCAGTTTAGCGCTCCACAGGGACGCTTATGGCTACACCTTC
-,medium-sized,TRBV12-3/TRBV12-4,TRBJ1-2,CASSGGTNNYGYTF,TGTGCCAGCAGCGGCGGGACAAATAACTATGGCTACACCTTC
-,medium-sized,TRBV12-3/TRBV12-4,TRBJ1-2,CASSFGEGYGYTF,TGTGCCAGCAGTTTTGGGGAAGGATATGGCTACACCTTC
-,medium-sized,TRBV12-3/TRBV12-4,TRBJ1-2,CASSPTQQGVHGYTF,TGTGCCAGCAGTCCTACCCAGCAGGGTGTGCATGGCTACACCTTC
-,medium-sized,TRBV12-3/TRBV12-4,TRBJ1-2,CASSLGGDGYTF,TGTGCCAGCAGTTTGGGAGGGGACGGCTACACCTTC
-,medium-sized,TRBV12-3/TRBV12-4,TRBJ1-2,CASSSLRTLNYGYTF,TGTGCCAGCAGTTCTCTCCGGACCTTAAACTATGGCTACACCTTC
TRBD1,medium-sized,TRBV12-3/TRBV12-4,TRBJ1-2,CASSFGTGAGGYTF,TGTGCCAGCAGTTTCGGGACAGGGGCTGGAGGCTACACCTTC
-,medium-sized,TRBV12-3/TRBV12-4,TRBJ1-2,CASSLYRADGYTF,TGTGCCAGCAGTTTATATAGGGCGGATGGCTACACCTTC
-,large,TRBV12-3/TRBV12-4,TRBJ1-2,CASSFGQGANYGYTF,TGTGCCAGCAGTTTCGGGCAGGGTGCTAACTATGGCTACACCTTC
-,medium-sized,TRBV12-3/TRBV12-4,TRBJ1-2,CASSPASQGSYGYTF,TGTGCCAGCAGCCCCGCTTCCCAGGGCTCCTATGGCTACACCTTC
-,medium-sized,TRBV12-3/TRBV12-4,TRBJ1-2,CASSRSFAGYTF,TGTGCCAGCAGTCGCAGCTTCGCCGGCTACACCTTC
-,medium-sized,TRBV12-3/TRBV12-4,TRBJ1-2,CASRSTRQAGSYGYTF,TGTGCCAGCAGATCAACCCGACAGGCCGGAAGCTATGGCTACACCTTC
-,many,TRBV12-3/TRBV12-4,TRBJ1-2,CASSWEEGTRGYTF,TGTGCCAGCAGCTGGGAGGAGGGCACCCGAGGCTACACCTTC
-,medium-sized,TRBV12-3/TRBV12-4,TRBJ1-2,CASSPDRTYYGYTF,TGTGCCAGCAGCCCCGACAGGACCTACTATGGCTACACCTTC
TRBD1,medium-sized,TRBV12-3/TRBV12-4,TRBJ1-2,CASSPGQGLGYTF,TGTGCCAGCAGTCCGGGACAGGGGCTGGGCTACACCTTC
-,medium-sized,TRBV12-3/TRBV12-4,TRBJ1-2,CASSFEGNYGYTF,TGTGCCAGCAGTTTTGAGGGAAACTATGGCTACACCTTC